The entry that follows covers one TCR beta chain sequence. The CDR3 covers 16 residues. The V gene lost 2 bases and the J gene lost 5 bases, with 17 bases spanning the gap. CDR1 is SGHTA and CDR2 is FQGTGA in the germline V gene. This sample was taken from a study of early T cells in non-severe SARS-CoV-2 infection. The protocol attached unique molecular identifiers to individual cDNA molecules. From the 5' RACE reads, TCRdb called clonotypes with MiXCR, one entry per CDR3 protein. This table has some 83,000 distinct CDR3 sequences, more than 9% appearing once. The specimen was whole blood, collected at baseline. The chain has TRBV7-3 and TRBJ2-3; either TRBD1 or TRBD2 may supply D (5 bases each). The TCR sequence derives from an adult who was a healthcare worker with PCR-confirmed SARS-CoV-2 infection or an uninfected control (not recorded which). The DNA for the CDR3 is TGTGCCAGCAGCTTAGGGGGAATGAAAAGAGGAGATACGCAGTATTTT. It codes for CASSLGGMKRGDTQYF.